Sequencing of this T cell receptor (beta chain) was carried out in a study of blood T cells in healthy people across ages. At least 6 micrograms of total RNA were extracted per sample. Looked up from germline, CDR1 is DFQATT and CDR2 is SNEGSKA (reference sequence). This CDR3 region has 14 residues. After removal of 1 base from V and 1 base from J, the junction contained 3 bases not matched to a gene. A sample-barcoded 5' primer and a J-beta primer mix were used in a second PCR of about 7 to 11 cycles. In TCRdb, the 5' RACE reads were re-called with MiXCR into one record per CDR3 protein. This sample has under 1,100,000 distinct CDR3 sequences, with approximately 25% found just once. This clonotype was seen only a few times. This sample also belongs to another study, concerning T cells of mothers and their children. That paper adds: The sample comes from fewer than 10 healthy Caucasian donors: mothers and children. Detection yielded no persistent microchimeric T cell clones.

The sequence came from a girl aged 2 to 10 in good health. Sequenced: blood. This chain links TRBV20-1 with TRBJ1-1, with TRBD1 identical over 7 bases. CDR3 amino acids: CSARVEGANTEAFF. CDR3 sequence (DNA): TGCAGTGCTAGAGTGGAGGGGGCGAACACTGAAGCTTTCTTT.